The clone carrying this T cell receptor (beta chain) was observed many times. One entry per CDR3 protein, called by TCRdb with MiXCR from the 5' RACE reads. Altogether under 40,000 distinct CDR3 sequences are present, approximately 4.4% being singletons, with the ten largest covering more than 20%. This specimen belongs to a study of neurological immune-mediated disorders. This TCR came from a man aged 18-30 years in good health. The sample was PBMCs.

The CDR3 is CSAGQETQYF. DNA of the CDR3: TGCAGTGCTGGGCAAGAGACCCAGTACTTC. The chain is built from TRBV20-1 and TRBJ2-5; D unresolved. This CDR3 contains 10 residues. Trimming took off 5 bases at V and 2 bases at J, with 3 bases between the two ends. Germline loops: CDR1 DFQATT, CDR2 SNEGSKA (reference sequence).